The 29 T cell receptor beta chains in this list originate from one sample, sequenced in a study of Graves' ophthalmopathy and Graves' hyperthyroidism. As the template, RNA transcripts were used to amplify TCR beta CDR3 regions. Second-round multiplex PCR followed a first-round RT-PCR using HTBI primers. Each CDR3 protein is one row after TCRdb ran MiXCR on the multiplex PCR reads. The repertoire holds over a million distinct CDR3 sequences, with about 38% as singletons. Input material: peripheral blood or thyroid tissue (not recorded which). Source of these receptors: an adult man with Graves' hyperthyroidism.

This sequence joins TRBV5-1 and TRBJ1-4, with D possibly TRBD1 on 6 matching bases. The CDR3 runs 16 residues. Germline CDR1 reads SGHRS; CDR2 reads YFSETQ. Trimming took 2 bases from V and 5 from J, leaving 16 bases between them. CDR3 loop: CASSLTAGALNEKLFF. The CDR3 DNA reads as TGCGCCAGCAGCTTAACAGCAGGGGCCCTCAATGAAAAACTGTTTTTT.

There are a few counts of this clonotype. This rearrangement joins TRBV9 to TRBJ2-2; tentatively, D is TRBD2 (5 bases). Deletions cut 0 bases from V and 6 bases from J, with 21 bases between. Germline values: CDR1 SGDLS, CDR2 YYNGEE. This CDR3 has 18 amino acids. DNA for the CDR3: TGTGCCAGCAGCGTAGCTACGAGGGCCCGAACGGGTTCCGGGGAGCTGTTTTTT. It encodes CASSVATRARTGSGELFF.

This clonotype was seen a handful of times. The V call is TRBV20-1, the J call TRBJ2-5; 10 bases are shared with TRBD2. Germline V gives CDR1 DFQATT, CDR2 SNEGSKA (reference sequence). This CDR3 is 17 amino acids long. V dropped 0 bases and J dropped 2; count of bases not matched to a gene: 9. The DNA of the CDR3 is TGCAGTGCTAGAGATACTAGCGGGGCCTCTGGGCAAGAGACCCAGTACTTC. It codes for CSARDTSGASGQETQYF.

About this clonotype itself: At one boundary the junction diverges from the germline segment, which might be a read error. The V and J genes are TRBV10-2 and TRBJ2-7, with 9 bases that match TRBD2. Per germline, CDR1 WSHSY and CDR2 SAAADI. This CDR3 contains 18 residues. CDR3 in DNA: TGTGCCAGCAGTTTGGGGAGTAGCGGGAGTAAGTTTAGATACGAGCAGTACTTC. As protein: CASSLGSSGSKFRYEQYF.

The V gene is TRBV29-1, the J gene TRBJ2-2; D is unresolved. V gave up 8 bases and J gave up 7 bases, with 14 bases separating them. CDR3 length equals 12 residues. In germline, CDR1 is SQVTM, CDR2 ANQGSEA. The CDR3 is CSQDADGGELFF. In DNA, the CDR3 is TGCAGCCAAGATGCGGACGGCGGGGAGCTGTTTTTT.

This clonotype was observed a handful of times. CDR3 DNA: TGTGCCAGCAGCTGGAGGCGCAGGGACGAGCAGTACTTC. Translation: CASSWRRRDEQYF. The rearrangement joins TRBV5-6 to TRBJ2-7, with D perhaps TRBD1 or TRBD2 (5 bases each). V lost 3 bases to trimming and J lost 5 bases, with 12 bases between them. The CDR3 runs to 13 residues. Germline V lookup: CDR1 SGHDT, CDR2 YYEEEE.

Many counts were recorded for this clonotype. The rearrangement joins TRBV4-1 to TRBJ2-5; D ambiguous. The V and J ends lost 0 bases and 7 bases respectively, with 6 bases between them. The CDR3 extends over 12 amino acids. CDR1 and CDR2 (germline): MGHRA, YSYEKL. CDR3 region: CASSQEWGTQYF. In DNA form, the CDR3 reads TGCGCCAGCAGCCAAGAGTGGGGGACCCAGTACTTC.

This clonotype was seen repeatedly, ten times or more. The gene calls are TRBV7-6 and TRBJ2-7, with 9 bases aligning to TRBD1. Trimming removed 5 bases from V and 7 bases from J; junction bases left unmatched: 6. Looked up from germline, CDR1 is SGHVS and CDR2 is FNYEAQ. This CDR3 has 13 amino acids. CDR3 bases: TGTGCCAGCAGCGGGGACAGGGCCCGGGAGCAGTACTTC. Amino acids: CASSGDRAREQYF.

The gene calls are TRBV25-1 and TRBJ1-2, with 11 bases that match TRBD1. From germline, CDR1 is MGHDK and CDR2 SYGVNS. The V segment lost 6 bases and the J segment 5 bases; nucleotides outside the gene matches: 5. The CDR3 sequence is 14 residues long. The CDR3 DNA reads TGTGCCAGCAGAGGACAGGGGGCGATTTATGGCTACACCTTC. It specifies CASRGQGAIYGYTF.

This clonotype was detected a few times. V usage is TRBV12-3 or TRBV12-4 and J usage is TRBJ2-7; 9 positions match TRBD2. The CDR3 covers 15 residues. V shed 5 bases, J shed 4 bases, and the junction held 9 bases outside the gene matches. CDR3 region: CASSGYGGGAYEQYF. DNA for the CDR3: TGTGCCAGCAGTGGTTATGGCGGGGGGGCTTACGAGCAGTACTTC.

The chain carries TRBV2 and TRBJ1-4; D is unresolved. The CDR3 loop spans 13 amino acids. Trimming cost V 6 bases and J 4 bases, with 9 bases left between them. Germline V lookup: CDR1 SNHLY, CDR2 FYNNEI. In DNA, the CDR3 is TGTGCCAGCAGATCTGGAAATAATGAAAAACTGTTTTTT. This translates into CASRSGNNEKLFF.

The chain links TRBV20-1 to TRBJ1-5; D gene unclear. The CDR3 consists of 9 residues. Germline V lookup: CDR1 DFQATT, CDR2 SNEGSKA (reference sequence). V gave up 2 bases and J gave up 14 bases, with 7 bases separating them. As DNA, the CDR3 is TGCAGTGCTAGATTCCACGAGCATTTT. Encoded protein: CSARFHEHF.

This clonotype was picked up many times. The CDR3 here is CAISVGVHSYEQYF. CDR3 nucleotides: TGTGCCATCAGTGTGGGGGTTCACTCCTACGAGCAGTACTTC. This sequence joins TRBV10-3 and TRBJ2-7, with D possibly being TRBD1 or TRBD2 (5 bases each). Germline CDR1 is ENHRY and CDR2 is SYGVKD. The CDR3 is made up of 14 amino acids. Trimming shortened V by 4 bases and J by 0 bases, and 10 bases separated the two germline ends.

This clonotype was seen ten or more times. The gene calls are TRBV2 and TRBJ1-2; the D gene is possibly TRBD1 (5 bases). In germline, CDR1 is SNHLY, CDR2 FYNNEI. V was shortened by 7 bases and J by 8 bases, with 23 bases between the two germline ends. This CDR3 is 15 amino acids long. The CDR3 DNA reads as TGTGCCAGCACAAAAGACAGTCTCGCAGCGGGAGGCTACACCTTC. This translates into CASTKDSLAAGGYTF. Together with reference TRBV2 and TRBJ1-2, the CDR3 gives the full variable domain: EPEVTQTPSHQVTQMGQEVILRCVPISNHLYFYWYRQILGQKVEFLVSFYNNEISEKSEIFDDQFSVERPDGSNFTLKIRSTKLEDSAMYFCASTKDSLAAGGYTFGSGTRLTVV.

The CDR3 nucleotides read TGTGCCAGCACCAGTAGCGGGGGGACCGGGGAGCTGTTTTTT. It is translated as CASTSSGGTGELFF. The chain combines TRBV9 with TRBJ2-2; the match to TRBD2 covers 10 bases. This CDR3 spans 14 amino acids. Germline CDR1 and CDR2: SGDLS and YYNGEE. V dropped 6 bases and J dropped 5; count of bases not matched to a gene: 4.

The chain uses TRBV15 and TRBJ1-6; D might be TRBD1 (6 bases). CDR3 size: 14 residues. V was pared by 3 bases and J by 10 bases, with 13 bases between. Germline V gives CDR1 LNHNV, CDR2 YYDKDF (reference sequence). The CDR3 nucleotides read TGTGCCACCAGCAGTCACAGGGTTGGCTCACCCCTCCACTTT. Translated, it gives CATSSHRVGSPLHF.

V gene TRBV4-1 combines with J gene TRBJ2-2; 10 bases are a match to TRBD2. Looked up from germline, CDR1 is MGHRA and CDR2 is YSYEKL. The CDR3 spans 17 residues. The V gene end was trimmed by 2 bases and the J gene end by 5 bases; junction bases not matched to a gene: 8. DNA of the CDR3: TGCGCCAGCAGCCAAAAAGGACTAGCGGAGGGAACCGGGGAGCTGTTTTTT. This encodes CASSQKGLAEGTGELFF.

Of note for this clonotype: Just one base apart from a much larger clone, this may be a read error. The chain is built from TRBV10-3 and TRBJ2-5, with D unclear. V lost 2 bases and J 2 bases, leaving 6 bases between the germline ends. There are 13 residues in the CDR3. CDR1 is ENHRY, CDR2 SYGVKD, per germline. CDR3 DNA: TGTGCCATCAGTGAGGCGGAGCAAGAGACCCAGTACTTC. Its protein product is CAISEAEQETQYF.

This clonotype was seen repeatedly, ten times or more. CDR3 sequence: CSVEDYGLGIKTQYF. The CDR3 nucleotides read TGCAGCGTTGAAGATTACGGGCTGGGTATCAAGACCCAGTACTTC. The chain employs TRBV29-1 and TRBJ2-5; D ambiguous. The germline V gene encodes CDR1 SQVTM and CDR2 ANQGSEA. V lost 0 bases and J 6 bases, leaving 17 bases between the germline ends. This CDR3 region has 15 residues.

The J gene is TRBJ1-4, the V gene TRBV10-3; D is ambiguous. The length of the CDR3 is 13 residues. Germline-derived CDR1 and CDR2 are ENHRY and SYGVKD. Trimming removed 0 bases at V and 8 bases at J, with 7 bases between. Written as DNA, the CDR3 is TGTGCCATCAGTGAGTCGAGCTGGGAAAAACTGTTTTTT. This encodes CAISESSWEKLFF.

To note about this clonotype: The junction and the germline gene differ at one end; a read error may be behind it. The CDR3 reads CANRVRAEFNTGELFF. CDR3 nucleotide sequence: TGCGCCAACAGGGTCAGGGCGGAGTTTAACACCGGGGAGCTGTTTTTT. The chain joins TRBV7-2 to TRBJ2-2, with D possibly matching TRBD1 (6 bases). The germline gives CDR1 SGHTA, CDR2 FQGNSA. The CDR3 is 16 residues long.

The V gene is TRBV12-3 or TRBV12-4, the J gene TRBJ2-6; D not certain. With 6 bases removed from V and 2 bases from J, the gap between germline ends came to 11 bases. The CDR3 spans 15 residues. The CDR3 nucleotides are TGTGCCAGCAGCCCTTATGTGCCTGGGGCCAACGTCCTGACTTTC. This translates into CASSPYVPGANVLTF.

This clonotype was observed at least ten times. This chain joins TRBV11-2 and TRBJ1-6; the D is unclear. With 1 base removed from V and 5 bases from J, the gap between germline ends came to 15 bases. The length of the CDR3 is 17 residues. CDR1 is SGHAT and CDR2 is FQNNGV in the germline V gene. The CDR3 DNA is TGTGCCAGCAGCTTAGTTGTCGGAGCGGGCGATAATTCACCCCTCCACTTT. Encoded protein: CASSLVVGAGDNSPLHF. The whole variable domain, remainder taken from reference TRBV11-2 and TRBJ1-6, is EAGVAQSPRYKIIEKRQSVAFWCNPISGHATLYWYQQILGQGPKLLIQFQNNGVVDDSQLPKDRFSAERLKGVDSTLKIQPAKLEDSAVYLCASSLVVGAGDNSPLHFGNGTRLTVT.

Comments on this clonotype: The junction departs from the called germline gene at one end, perhaps through a read error. The chain recombines TRBV10-2 with TRBJ1-3; TRBD1 might be the D (6 bases). From germline, CDR1 is WSHSY and CDR2 SAAADI. This CDR3 comprises 16 residues. DNA for the CDR3: TGTGCCAGCAGCAAAGGCGGGTACAGGGCCGGGAACACCATATATTTT. Encoded protein: CASSKGGYRAGNTIYF.

V usage is TRBV2 and J usage is TRBJ2-7; D possibly matches TRBD1 or TRBD2 (6 bases each). This CDR3 contains 14 residues. The V end lost 2 bases, the J end lost 5 bases, and 13 bases lay between the germline ends. Germline-derived CDR1 and CDR2 are SNHLY and FYNNEI. The CDR3 coding sequence is TGTGCCAGCAGTGAACGGGGGCTCCCCCACGAGCAGTACTTC. It yields the protein CASSERGLPHEQYF. The whole variable domain, remainder taken from reference TRBV2 and TRBJ2-7, is EPEVTQTPSHQVTQMGQEVILRCVPISNHLYFYWYRQILGQKVEFLVSFYNNEISEKSEIFDDQFSVERPDGSNFTLKIRSTKLEDSAMYFCASSERGLPHEQYFGPGTRLTVT.

A note on this clonotype: One end of the junction does not line up with germline, which may come from a read error. This chain connects TRBV12-3 or TRBV12-4 to TRBJ2-5; TRBD2 matches 7 bases. CDR3 size: 16 residues. CDR3 in DNA: TGTGCCAGCAGTTTAGTGTTGGCGGGGGAGCAAGAGGCCCAGTACTTC. It is translated as CASSLVLAGEQEAQYF.

The V and J genes are TRBV2 and TRBJ1-5; 12 nucleotides agree with TRBD1. Germline CDR1 is SNHLY and CDR2 is FYNNEI. V lost 5 bases to trimming and J lost 3 bases; unmatched junction nucleotides: 11. There are 18 residues in the CDR3. The CDR3 loop reads CASSPQPGTGGDNQPQHF. DNA of the CDR3: TGTGCCAGCAGTCCCCAACCCGGGACAGGGGGCGACAATCAGCCCCAGCATTTT.

The J gene is TRBJ2-5, the V gene TRBV20-1, with unresolved D. The CDR3 loop spans 11 amino acids. With 0 bases removed from V and 13 bases from J, the gap between germline ends came to 12 bases. The germline CDR1 and CDR2 sequences are DFQATT and SNEGSKA (reference sequence). The CDR3 nucleotides read TGCAGTGCTAGAGATCCCTTGGTCACGTACTTC. As protein: CSARDPLVTYF.

There are many counts of this clonotype. V is TRBV3-1 and J is TRBJ2-7; TRBD2 matches 12 bases. V was pared by 6 bases and J by 5 bases, with 5 bases of the junction left unmatched. The CDR3 consists of 14 residues. Germline values: CDR1 LGHDT, CDR2 YNNKEL (reference sequence). This CDR3 is CASSRGLAGNEQYF. Written as DNA, the CDR3 is TGTGCCAGCAGTCGCGGACTAGCGGGAAACGAGCAGTACTTC.